The clone carrying this TCR beta chain has more than one count but fewer than ten. Its antigen is not known. The CDR3 is 12 residues long. Per germline, CDR1 SGHNT and CDR2 YYREEE (reference sequence). Trimming shortened V by 1 base and J by 5 bases, and 6 bases separated the two germline ends. The assay was immunoSEQ multiplex PCR, and TCRdb's table has in-frame clones only and misses some. The sample holds under 150,000 clones; around four fifths are singletons and the top ten take less than 4%. This specimen comes from a study of cytotoxic CD8 clonotypes in ibrutinib-treated CLL. General observations from the study: Increased clonality at ibrutinib response gave way to a return toward baseline at progression.

The starting material was PBMCs, obtained after 24 months of ibrutinib treatment. This TCR was recovered from a human donor with chronic lymphocytic leukemia. The rearrangement links TRBV5-4 to TRBJ2-5; D is unclear. CDR3 nucleotides: TGTGCCAGCAGCTTGTGGGCGGAGACCCAGTACTTC. This encodes CASSLWAETQYF.